The rows below give T cell receptor beta chains drawn from one sample of a study of human T cells and chemical hapten exposure. Each CDR3 protein is one row after TCRdb ran MiXCR on the RACE reads. Here the sample spans approximately 260,000 distinct CDR3 sequences, approximately 7.5% being singletons. The sequencing used whole blood, collected in connection with sensitization to the hapten diphenylcyclopropenone (DPC). The source of these receptors is a man between 18 and 35 years old with alopecia areata. Some clones in this sample may be carry-over from other donors' samples. Each CDR3 is given with its conserved first and last residue. Fields, in order: clone size, D gene, J gene, V gene, CDR3 DNA, CDR3 protein. The D gene is left open where the match is weak. A row's size may be missing; if present it is once, few, many or a size class.

many | NA | TRBJ1-6 | TRBV6-5 | TGTGCCAGTCGGAGACAGGCCGATTCACCCCTCCACTTT | CASRRQADSPLHF
NA | NA | TRBJ1-1 | TRBV2 | TGTGCCAGCATCCTTGGGGGGGCGCGGACTGAAGCTTTCTTT | CASILGGARTEAFF
few | TRBD2 | TRBJ2-6 | TRBV18 | TGTGCCAGCTCACCGAGCGGGGTTGGGGCCAACGTCCTGACTTTC | CASSPSGVGANVLTF
few | NA | TRBJ2-3 | TRBV5-1 | TGCGCCAGCAGCTTGGCAGTTGATACTAGCACAGATACGCAGTATTTT | CASSLAVDTSTDTQYF
few | NA | TRBJ2-2 | TRBV7-9 | TGTGCCAGCAGCTTAGCCACAGGTCCTATCGGGGAGCTGTTTTTT | CASSLATGPIGELFF
NA | NA | TRBJ1-4 | TRBV12-3/TRBV12-4 | TGTGCCAGCAGCCCACAGGGTCGGGATGAAAAACTGTTTTTT | CASSPQGRDEKLFF
few | TRBD1 | TRBJ1-5 | TRBV7-2 | TGTGCCAGCAGCTTAGCGCTGGGGAGTCAGGGGGGAGGCAATCAGCCCCAGCATTTT | CASSLALGSQGGGNQPQHF
many | NA | TRBJ1-1 | TRBV6-2/TRBV6-3 | TGTGCCAGCAGATTCCACTCGAACACTGAAGCTTTCTTT | CASRFHSNTEAFF
NA | NA | TRBJ2-1 | TRBV28 | TGTGCCAGCATCCAGGGGACATACAATGAGCAGTTCTTC | CASIQGTYNEQFF
NA | NA | TRBJ2-2 | TRBV7-2 | TGTGCCAGCAGCACAGACAGTTCGAACACCGGGGAGCTGTTTTTT | CASSTDSSNTGELFF
NA | TRBD2 | TRBJ2-3 | TRBV11-3 | TGTGCCAGCAGCTTAGGTCGAGCGGGGGCTAGCACAGATACGCAGTATTTT | CASSLGRAGASTDTQYF
NA | TRBD2 | TRBJ2-7 | TRBV4-2 | TGTGCCAGCAGCCCCGGACTAGCGGGGGGGGAGCAGTACTTC | CASSPGLAGGEQYF
once | TRBD1 | TRBJ1-4 | TRBV11-2 | TGTGCCAGCAGCCTAGAGGGGACAGGGTACGAAAAACTGTTTTTT | CASSLEGTGYEKLFF
few | NA | TRBJ1-1 | TRBV20-1 | TGCAGTGCTAGTCGCCCTGGCACTGAAGCTTTCTTT | CSASRPGTEAFF
many | NA | TRBJ2-2 | TRBV9 | TGTGCCAGCAGCGTAGGTGAGACCGGGGAGCTGTTTTTT | CASSVGETGELFF
few | NA | TRBJ2-5 | TRBV6-2/TRBV6-3 | TGTGCCAGCAGTTACCCCCCCTTGGAAGAGACCCAGTACTTC | CASSYPPLEETQYF
few | TRBD2 | TRBJ2-3 | TRBV7-8 | TGTGCCAGCAGCATCCAGACTAGCGGGGGGGATACGCAGTATTTT | CASSIQTSGGDTQYF
NA | TRBD1 | TRBJ2-2 | TRBV6-2/TRBV6-3 | TGTGCCAGCAGTTACTCGGGACAGGGTTTCGGGGAGCTGTTTTTT | CASSYSGQGFGELFF
few | NA | TRBJ2-3 | TRBV4-3 | TGCGCCAGCAGCCAAGATAGGGCCGGGCTCTCAGATACGCAGTATTTT | CASSQDRAGLSDTQYF
few | NA | TRBJ2-3 | TRBV27 | TGTGCCAGCAGTTTTGGCAGGGTAAATACGCAGTATTTT | CASSFGRVNTQYF
few | NA | TRBJ1-1 | TRBV2 | TGTGCCAGCAAGGGGCCAACTTTGAACACTGAAGCTTTCTTT | CASKGPTLNTEAFF
NA | NA | TRBJ1-1 | TRBV28 | TGTGCCAGCGGAGCCGGGACATTGAACACTGAAGCTTTCTTT | CASGAGTLNTEAFF
NA | NA | TRBJ1-3 | TRBV29-1 | TGCAGCGTTGACCCCAGGCCCTCTGGAAACACCATATATTTT | CSVDPRPSGNTIYF
few | NA | TRBJ1-6 | TRBV7-9 | TGTGCCAGCAGCCCGCATCTAGTGGGGGCCAATTCACCCCTCCACTTT | CASSPHLVGANSPLHF
few | NA | TRBJ2-2 | TRBV6-5 | TGTGCCAGCAGTTATGGTCAGTCGAACACCGGGGAGCTGTTTTTT | CASSYGQSNTGELFF
NA | NA | TRBJ1-5 | TRBV28 | TGTGCCAGCAGTTTCAGCAGCTATAGCAATCAGCCCCAGCATTTT | CASSFSSYSNQPQHF
NA | NA | TRBJ2-2 | TRBV3-1 | TGTGCCAGCAGCCAAGTAGAAGCGAACACCGGGGAGCTGTTTTTT | CASSQVEANTGELFF
few | NA | TRBJ1-1 | TRBV12-3/TRBV12-4 | TGTGCCAGCAGGCTGCTAACTAACACTGAAGCTTTCTTT | CASRLLTNTEAFF
NA | NA | TRBJ2-1 | TRBV24-1 | TGTGCCACCAGTGATTGGACAGCATCAGGGGCCAATGAGCAGTTCTTC | CATSDWTASGANEQFF